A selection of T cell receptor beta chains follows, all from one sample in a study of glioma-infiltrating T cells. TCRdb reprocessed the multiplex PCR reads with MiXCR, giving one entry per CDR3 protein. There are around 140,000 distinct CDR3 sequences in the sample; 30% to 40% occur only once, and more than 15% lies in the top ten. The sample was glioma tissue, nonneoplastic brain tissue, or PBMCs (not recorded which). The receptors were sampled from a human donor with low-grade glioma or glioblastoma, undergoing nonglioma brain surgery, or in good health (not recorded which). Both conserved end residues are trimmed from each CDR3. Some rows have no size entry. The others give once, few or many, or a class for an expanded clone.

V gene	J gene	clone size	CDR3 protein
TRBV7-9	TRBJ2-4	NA	ASRRSGVAKNIQY
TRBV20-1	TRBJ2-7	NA	SASDAEQY
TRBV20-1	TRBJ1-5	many	SASQGQPQH
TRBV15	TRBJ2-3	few	ATSRVGDVNTQY
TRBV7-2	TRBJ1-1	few	ASSLVHSQAMNTEAF
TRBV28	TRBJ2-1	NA	ASSLGGRAPGEQF
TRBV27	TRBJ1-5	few	ASSPQH
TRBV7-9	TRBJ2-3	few	ASSIKDTQY
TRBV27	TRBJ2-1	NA	ASSQEAGGLYNEQF
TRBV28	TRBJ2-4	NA	ASSPGLAGGAVIQY
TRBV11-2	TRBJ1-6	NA	ASSLGGQGHSPLH
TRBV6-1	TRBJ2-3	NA	ALRLLAGGTDTQY
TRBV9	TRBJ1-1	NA	ASSVRQSNTEAF
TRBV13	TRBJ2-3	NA	ASSPHTDTHY
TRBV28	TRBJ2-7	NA	ASIFTYGTANYEQY
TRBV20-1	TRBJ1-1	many	SERGQGGEAF
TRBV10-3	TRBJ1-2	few	AISESTPGTPSRGYT
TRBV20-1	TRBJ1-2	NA	SARDGRGYN
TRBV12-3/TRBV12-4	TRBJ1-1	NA	ASRFRVKNTEAF
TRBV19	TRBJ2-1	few	ASSLINEQF
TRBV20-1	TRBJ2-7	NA	SARLDMGEQY
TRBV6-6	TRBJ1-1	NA	ASSYGGADTEAF
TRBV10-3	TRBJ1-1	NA	AISESGLTEAF
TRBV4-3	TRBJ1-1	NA	ASSQGDGRLNTEAF
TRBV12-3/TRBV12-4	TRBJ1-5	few	ASSVRGNQPQH
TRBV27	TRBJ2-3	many	ASSLVNRGDTQY
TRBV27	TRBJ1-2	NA	ASSAQYGYT
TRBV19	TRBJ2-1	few	ASSMVASGRHGYNEQF
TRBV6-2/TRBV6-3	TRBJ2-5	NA	ASSGVGAGETQY
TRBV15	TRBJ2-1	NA	ATSSYSSVSSYNEQF
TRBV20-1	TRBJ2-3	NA	SARGGTDTQY
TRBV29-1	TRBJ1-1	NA	SVYTGNTEAF
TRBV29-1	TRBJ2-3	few	SYLRGADTQY
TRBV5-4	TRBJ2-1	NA	ASSLLRGLDNEQF
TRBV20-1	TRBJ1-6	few	SARHGQGRGDNSPLH
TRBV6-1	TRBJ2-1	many	ASKTQGNEQF
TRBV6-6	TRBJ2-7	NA	ASSLSAVSYEQY
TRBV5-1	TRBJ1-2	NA	ASSLEGGYGYT
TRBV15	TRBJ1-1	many	ATGVNSNGEAF
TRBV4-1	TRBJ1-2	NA	ASSQDIGGTAYGYT
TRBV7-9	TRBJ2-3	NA	ASSPYRGLDTDTQY
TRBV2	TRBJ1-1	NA	ASSGEPQNTEAF
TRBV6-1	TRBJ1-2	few	ASSTNRQGNGYT
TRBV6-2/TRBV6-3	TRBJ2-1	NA	ASSYMGRDNEQF
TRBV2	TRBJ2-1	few	ASSEGLAGVLDEQF
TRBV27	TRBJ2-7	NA	ASSSSGTSGRVKYEQY
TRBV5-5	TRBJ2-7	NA	ASIEEADRVTYEQY
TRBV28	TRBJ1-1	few	ASSLSGGVTEAF
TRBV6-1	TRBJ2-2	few	ASRTVGGELF
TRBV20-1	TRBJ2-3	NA	SARVGGTDTQY
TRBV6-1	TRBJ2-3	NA	ASSRMITDTQY
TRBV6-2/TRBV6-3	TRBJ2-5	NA	ASMSGQETQY